Below are 14 T cell receptor beta chains sequenced from a single sample in a study of shared clonotypes between healthy human individuals. Assay: immunoSEQ multiplex PCR; the TCRdb copy retains only in-frame clones and omits some. The table shows some 1 million clones, with approximately 70% occurring only once. The sequenced material came from memory CD4+ T cells sorted from blood. The subset is: CD45RA-negative fraction. The receptors come from a man aged 18 to 30 in good health.

The chain carries TRBV18 and TRBJ2-3; D is possibly TRBD1 (5 bases). The CDR3 covers 15 residues. The V end lost 1 base, the J end lost 5 bases, and 13 bases lay between the germline ends. Germline V lookup: CDR1 KGHSH, CDR2 LQKENI. CDR3 loop: CASSPQAGSRDTQYF. For the CDR3, the DNA is TGTGCCAGCTCACCACAGGCAGGGTCGAGAGATACGCAGTATTTT.

This clone was found once. The chain is built from TRBV11-2 and TRBJ2-1; perhaps D is TRBD1 or TRBD2 (5 bases each). The CDR3 runs 17 residues. Germline lookup yields CDR1 SGHAT and CDR2 FQNNGV. The ends were cut back, 1 base at V and 0 bases at J, with 13 bases in the middle. The CDR3 coding sequence is TGTGCCAGCAGCTTAGGGAAGTGGGGGACCTCCTACAATGAGCAGTTCTTC. Translation gives CASSLGKWGTSYNEQFF.

The chain is built from TRBV5-6 and TRBJ2-7; the D call may be TRBD1 or TRBD2 (5 bases each). The CDR3 is made up of 13 amino acids. Trimming shortened V by 2 bases and J by 4 bases, and 10 bases separated the two germline ends. The germline CDR1 and CDR2 sequences are SGHDT and YYEEEE. CDR3 nucleotides: TGTGCCAGCAGCTTCTGGGACGGATACGAGCAGTACTTC. Its translation: CASSFWDGYEQYF. Using reference TRBV5-6 and TRBJ2-7 for the parts outside the CDR3, the full variable domain is DAGVTQSPTHLIKTRGQQVTLRCSPKSGHDTVSWYQQALGQGPQFIFQYYEEEERQRGNFPDRFSGHQFPNYSSELNVNALLLGDSALYLCASSFWDGYEQYFGPGTRLTVT.

V and J are TRBV5-1 and TRBJ2-4; TRBD1 matches 8 bases. The J segment lost 0 bases and the V segment lost 1 base, leaving 3 bases of the junction unmatched. CDR1 and CDR2 (germline): SGHRS, YFSETQ. The CDR3 covers 16 residues. The CDR3 here is CASSLQGALAKNIQYF. The CDR3 DNA reads as TGCGCCAGCAGCTTGCAGGGGGCCCTAGCCAAAAACATTCAGTACTTC. Combining the CDR3 with reference TRBV5-1 and TRBJ2-4 gives the whole variable domain KAGVTQTPRYLIKTRGQQVTLSCSPISGHRSVSWYQQTPGQGLQFLFEYFSETQRNKGNFPGRFSGRQFSNSRSEMNVSTLELGDSALYLCASSLQGALAKNIQYFGAGTRLSVL.

In its sample, this clone was seen a few times. This rearrangement joins TRBV28 to TRBJ1-5; D remains unclear. CDR1 and CDR2 from the germline V gene are MDHEN and SYDVKM. This CDR3 comprises 13 residues. Deletions cut 8 bases from V and 6 bases from J, with 14 bases between. The CDR3 here is CASRVPGGQPQHF. Here the CDR3 DNA reads TGTGCCAGCCGAGTCCCGGGAGGTCAGCCCCAGCATTTT.

This clone was found once. CDR3 amino acids: CASSPPRERYEQYF. The CDR3 DNA sequence: TGTGCCAGCTCACCACCTAGGGAGAGGTACGAGCAGTACTTC. V usage is TRBV18 and J usage is TRBJ2-7; the D gene is possibly TRBD2 (5 bases). The CDR3 is 14 amino acids. V was clipped by 0 bases and J by 4 bases, with 10 bases between them. CDR1 KGHSH and CDR2 LQKENI come from the germline V gene.

This clone was seen a single time. This chain joins TRBV7-6 and TRBJ2-3; 8 bases agree with TRBD2. Germline-derived CDR1 and CDR2 are SGHVS and FNYEAQ. V gave up 5 bases and J gave up 4 bases; unmatched junction bases: 5. The CDR3 is 14 residues long. The CDR3 region is CASSVSGSSDTQYF. The CDR3 DNA follows: TGTGCCAGCAGCGTCAGCGGGAGTTCAGATACGCAGTATTTT.

This sequence joins TRBV6-1 and TRBJ1-3; tentatively, D is TRBD1 (6 bases). Trimming stripped 2 bases from V and 2 bases from J, with 13 bases between. Germline V lookup: CDR1 MNHNS, CDR2 SASEGT. This CDR3 has 16 amino acids. Here the CDR3 DNA reads TGTGCCAGCAGTGAATCTTGGACAGTCGCTGGAAACACCATATATTTT. Translation gives CASSESWTVAGNTIYF.

The CDR3: CASSIKSGQPQHF. CDR3 nucleotide sequence: TGTGCCAGTAGTATTAAATCTGGCCAGCCCCAGCATTTT. V usage is TRBV19 and J usage is TRBJ1-5; D unclear. Trimming shortened V by 3 bases and J by 7 bases, and 10 bases separated the two germline ends. The CDR3 is 13 residues long. Germline CDR1 LNHDA, CDR2 SQIVND (reference sequence).

The chain links TRBV6-5 to TRBJ1-1; 7 positions match TRBD1. Looked up from germline, CDR1 is MNHEY and CDR2 is SVGAGI. The CDR3 totals 15 residues. V dropped 6 bases and J dropped 4; count of bases not matched to a gene: 11. The CDR3 bases are TGTGCCAGCAGCCAGCAATACAGGGGATCCACTGAAGCTTTCTTT. Residues: CASSQQYRGSTEAFF.

The chain has TRBV5-4 and TRBJ1-1, with D unclear. The V gene lost 4 bases and the J gene lost 1 base, with 14 bases spanning the gap. This CDR3 contains 15 residues. Germline CDR1 is SGHNT and CDR2 is YYREEE (reference sequence). The CDR3 sequence is CASSVDGGKNTEAFF. Written as DNA, the CDR3 is TGTGCCAGCAGCGTGGACGGCGGAAAGAACACTGAAGCTTTCTTT.

The chain links TRBV13 to TRBJ2-2; 7 nucleotides match TRBD1. J gave up 8 bases and V 7 bases, and 7 bases lay outside the gene matches. CDR1 and CDR2 (germline): PRHDT, FYEKMQ (reference sequence). CDR3 length: 13 amino acids. Here the CDR3 DNA reads TGTGCCAGCACCATAAAGGGGGCGGGGGAGCTGTTTTTT. Protein product: CASTIKGAGELFF.

The rearrangement uses TRBV18 and TRBJ2-3; weak D call: TRBD2 (5 bases). The CDR3 has 15 amino acids. Trimming removed 4 bases from V and 4 bases from J, with 15 bases in between. CDR1 is KGHSH and CDR2 is LQKENI in the germline V gene. As DNA, the CDR3 is TGTGCCAGCTCACGACCGTCGACTATAGCAGATACGCAGTATTTT. It specifies CASSRPSTIADTQYF.

The chain links TRBV29-1 to TRBJ1-1; D not resolved. V was pared by 2 bases and J by 4 bases, with 11 bases between. The CDR3 has 13 amino acids. CDR1 and CDR2 from the germline V gene are SQVTM and ANQGSEA. CDR3: CSVEPGLGTEAFF. The CDR3 DNA is TGCAGCGTTGAACCTGGGCTGGGCACTGAAGCTTTCTTT.